This entry lists 3 T cell receptor beta chains sequenced from one sample in a study of blood T cell repertoires in COVID-19 (dated by TCRdb to 2020 to 2021). Library preparation used the immunoSEQ multiplex PCR assay. TCRdb took over this immuneACCESS table, retaining in-frame rearrangements with V and J assigned. Such tables are incomplete; in checked studies, under half of the missing clones stem from an unresolved V gene, and the remainder is unexplained. The sample table holds nearly 45,000 clones, of which around 87% were seen once. Over 20% of the sample is held by the ten biggest clonotypes. The sequenced material came from peripheral blood. The source of these receptors is a woman aged 80 or older in a cohort sampled during active or convalescent COVID-19.

The genes are TRBV7-2 and TRBJ1-6; unclear D gene. The CDR3 totals 16 residues. With 1 base removed from V and 0 bases from J, the gap between germline ends came to 7 bases. Germline lookup yields CDR1 SGHTA and CDR2 FQGNSA. The CDR3, as DNA: TGTGCCAGCAGCTTAGGCCCGAGCTCCTATAATTCACCCCTCCACTTT. Encoded protein: CASSLGPSSYNSPLHF.

This chain uses TRBV12-5 with TRBJ2-2; D uncertain. In germline, CDR1 is LGHNT, CDR2 FRNRAP. Trimming cost V 7 bases and J 7 bases, with 13 bases left between them. The CDR3 has 13 residues. The CDR3: CASAPTRLGELFF. The CDR3 DNA sequence: TGTGCTAGTGCCCCGACAAGGCTCGGGGAGCTGTTTTTT.

V gene TRBV7-9 combines with J gene TRBJ1-2; TRBD1 agrees at 9 bases. Per the germline V gene, CDR1 is SEHNR and CDR2 is FQNEAQ (reference sequence). V gave up 2 bases and J gave up 8 bases; unmatched junction bases: 6. The CDR3 extends over 14 amino acids. The CDR3: CASSLSGTGLGYTF. CDR3 DNA sequence: TGTGCCAGCAGCTTATCGGGGACAGGGTTAGGCTACACCTTC.